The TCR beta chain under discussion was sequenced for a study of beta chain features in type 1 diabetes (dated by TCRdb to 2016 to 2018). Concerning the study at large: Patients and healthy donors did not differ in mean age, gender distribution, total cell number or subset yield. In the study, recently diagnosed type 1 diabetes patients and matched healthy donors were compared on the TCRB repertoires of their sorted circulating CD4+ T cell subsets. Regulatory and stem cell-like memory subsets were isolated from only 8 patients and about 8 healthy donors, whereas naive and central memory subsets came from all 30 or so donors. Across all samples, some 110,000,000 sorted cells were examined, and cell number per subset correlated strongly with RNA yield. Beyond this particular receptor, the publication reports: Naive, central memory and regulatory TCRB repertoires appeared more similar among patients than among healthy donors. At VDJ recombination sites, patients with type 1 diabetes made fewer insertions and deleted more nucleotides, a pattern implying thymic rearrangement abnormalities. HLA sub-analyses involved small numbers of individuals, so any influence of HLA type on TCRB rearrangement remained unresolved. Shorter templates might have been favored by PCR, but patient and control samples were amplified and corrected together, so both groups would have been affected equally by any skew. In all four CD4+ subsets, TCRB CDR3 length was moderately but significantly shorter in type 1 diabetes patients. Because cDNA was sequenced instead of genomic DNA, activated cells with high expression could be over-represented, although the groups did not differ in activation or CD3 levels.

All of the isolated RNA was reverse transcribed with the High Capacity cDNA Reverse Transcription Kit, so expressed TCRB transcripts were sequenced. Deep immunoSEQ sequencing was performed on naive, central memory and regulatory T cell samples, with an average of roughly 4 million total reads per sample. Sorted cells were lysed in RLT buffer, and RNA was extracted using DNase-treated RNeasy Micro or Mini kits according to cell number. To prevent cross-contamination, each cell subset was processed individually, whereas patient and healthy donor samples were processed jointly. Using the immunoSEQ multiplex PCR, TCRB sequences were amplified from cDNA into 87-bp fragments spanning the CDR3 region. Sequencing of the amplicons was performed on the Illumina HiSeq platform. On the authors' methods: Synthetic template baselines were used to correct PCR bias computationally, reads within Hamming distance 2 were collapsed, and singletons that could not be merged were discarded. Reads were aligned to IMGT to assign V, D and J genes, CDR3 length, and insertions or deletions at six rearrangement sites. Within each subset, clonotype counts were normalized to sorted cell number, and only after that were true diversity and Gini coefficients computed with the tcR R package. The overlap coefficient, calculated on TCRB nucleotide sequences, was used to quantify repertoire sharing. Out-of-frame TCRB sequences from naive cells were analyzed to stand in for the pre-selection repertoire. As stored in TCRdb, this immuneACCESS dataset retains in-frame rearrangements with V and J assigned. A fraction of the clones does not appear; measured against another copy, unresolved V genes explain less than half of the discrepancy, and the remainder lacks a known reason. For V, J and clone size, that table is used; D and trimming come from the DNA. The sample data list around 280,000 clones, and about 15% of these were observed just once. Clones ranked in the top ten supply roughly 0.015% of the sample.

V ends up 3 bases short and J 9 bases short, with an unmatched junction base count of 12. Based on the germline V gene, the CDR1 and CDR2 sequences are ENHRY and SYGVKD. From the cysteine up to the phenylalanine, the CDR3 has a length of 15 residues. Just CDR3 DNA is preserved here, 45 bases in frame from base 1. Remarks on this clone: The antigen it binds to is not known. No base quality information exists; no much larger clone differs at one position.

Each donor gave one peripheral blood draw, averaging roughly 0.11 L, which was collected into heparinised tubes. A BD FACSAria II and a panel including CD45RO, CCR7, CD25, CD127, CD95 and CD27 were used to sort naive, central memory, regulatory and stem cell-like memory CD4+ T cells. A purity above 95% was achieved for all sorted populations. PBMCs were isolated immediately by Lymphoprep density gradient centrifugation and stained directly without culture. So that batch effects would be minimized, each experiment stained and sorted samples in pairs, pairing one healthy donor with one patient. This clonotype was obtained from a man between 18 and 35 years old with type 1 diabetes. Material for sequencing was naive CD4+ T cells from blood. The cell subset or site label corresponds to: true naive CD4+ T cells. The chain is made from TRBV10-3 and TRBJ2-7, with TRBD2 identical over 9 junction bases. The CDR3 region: CAISDQNSLAGRQYF. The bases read TGTGCCATCAGTGACCAAAACTCGCTAGCGGGACGGCAGTACTTC.